The TCR beta chain described here comes from a study of shared clonotypes between healthy human individuals. Libraries were prepared by immunoSEQ multiplex PCR; TCRdb keeps only in-frame clonotypes and omits some of them. Found here are hundreds of thousands of clones, around 97% of them singletons; the top ten hold 0.045% to 0.06%. Per germline, CDR1 SGHRS and CDR2 YFSETQ. This CDR3 has 14 amino acids. The germline V and J ends were trimmed by 1 base and 8 bases, with 13 bases remaining between them. Those who donated, Caucasian adults without exception, all lived in Nashville, Tennessee. Overall study findings and caveats: Clonotypes that were shared across a handful of donors made up around 5% of naive CD4 clonotypes.

The sample holds one count of this clone. What it recognizes is unknown. This clonotype originated in a woman aged 25 to 39 in good health. This chain connects TRBV5-1 to TRBJ1-3; D ambiguous. Source material: naive CD4+ T cells sorted from blood. The subset here: CD45RA+ positively selected. The CDR3 coding sequence is TGCGCCAGCAGCTTGAATAGTATCGGAGACACCATATATTTT. Translation gives CASSLNSIGDTIYF. Looking up the rest from reference TRBV5-1 and TRBJ1-3 gives the full variable domain: KAGVTQTPRYLIKTRGQQVTLSCSPISGHRSVSWYQQTPGQGLQFLFEYFSETQRNKGNFPGRFSGRQFSNSRSEMNVSTLELGDSALYLCASSLNSIGDTIYFGEGSWLTVV.